The clone carrying this TCR beta chain was picked up one time. Germline assignment: CDR1 SGHNT and CDR2 YYREEE (reference sequence). There are 16 residues in the CDR3. V was trimmed by 5 bases and J by 5 bases, leaving 22 bases between them. This specimen comes from a study of blood T cell repertoires in COVID-19. The method was immunoSEQ multiplex PCR; TCRdb's version includes in-frame clones alone and lacks a portion of them. Seen here are about 210,000 clones, roughly four fifths observed once, and the top ten hold about 10%. The sequencing input was PBMCs or T cells enriched from blood (not recorded which). The chain employs TRBV5-4 and TRBJ2-5; D perhaps matches TRBD2 (6 bases). The TCR comes from a man aged 40-49 years who had recovered from COVID-19. DNA of the CDR3: TGTGCCAGCAGAAAAACAACCCGGGACTCGTGGGAGACCCAGTACTTC. Its translation is CASRKTTRDSWETQYF.